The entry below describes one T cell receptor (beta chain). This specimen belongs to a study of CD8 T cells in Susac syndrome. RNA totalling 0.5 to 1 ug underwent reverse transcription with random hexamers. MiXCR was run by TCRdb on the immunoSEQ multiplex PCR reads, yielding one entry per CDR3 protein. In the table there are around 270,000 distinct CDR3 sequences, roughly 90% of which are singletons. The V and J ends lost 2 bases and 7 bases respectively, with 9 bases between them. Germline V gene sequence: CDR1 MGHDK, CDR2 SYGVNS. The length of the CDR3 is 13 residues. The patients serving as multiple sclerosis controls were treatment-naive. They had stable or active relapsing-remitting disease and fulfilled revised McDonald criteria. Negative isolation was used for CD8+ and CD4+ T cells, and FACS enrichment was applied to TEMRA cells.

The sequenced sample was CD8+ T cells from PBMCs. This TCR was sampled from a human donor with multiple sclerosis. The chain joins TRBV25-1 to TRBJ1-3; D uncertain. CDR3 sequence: CASSEPYRNTIYF. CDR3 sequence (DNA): TGTGCCAGCAGTGAACCCTATCGGAACACCATATATTTT.